This T cell receptor (beta chain) was sequenced in a study of metastatic and nonmetastatic thyroid tumors. Study background: Where malignant and benign thyroid patients were concerned, repertoires were compared across blood and tumor or nodule tissue. Findings of the study overall: According to reports, the diversity of TCR beta was significantly higher in malignant thyroid tumors than in benign nodules, and this held in both blood and tumor samples.

CDR1 and CDR2 (germline): LNHDA, SQIVND (reference sequence). The CDR3 contains 15 residues. Deletions cut 7 bases from V and 0 bases from J, with 13 bases between. Per the original methods: Using the CDR3 differences seen across clinicopathological groups, the authors built a distant-metastasis classifier for papillary thyroid cancer, which was meant to discriminate distant-metastatic patients. With MiXCR, TCRdb reprocessed the PCR reads. The V and J calls shown here were made by TCRdb, not taken from the authors' results. Of around 40,000 clones in the sample, about 25% were seen once. Before thyroid surgery, none of the patients had received any treatment. This clone was counted many times. Its antigen is not identified.

This receptor was obtained from a female donor with papillary thyroid cancer or a benign thyroid nodule (not recorded which). Some clones in this sample may be carry-over from other donors' samples. This rearrangement joins TRBV19 to TRBJ2-1, with D possibly matching TRBD1 (5 bases). Sequenced: blood. CDR3 residues: CASTMTVSSYNEQFF. The DNA for the CDR3 is TGTGCCAGTACCATGACAGTTAGCTCCTACAATGAGCAGTTCTTC.